The clone carrying this T cell receptor (beta chain) was counted between two and nine times. The entry originates in a study of type 1 regulatory T cells. TCRdb fed the reads into MiXCR, producing one record per CDR3 protein. The table has about 97,000 distinct CDR3 sequences, around a third seen once. Germline V lookup: CDR1 SEHNR, CDR2 FQNEAQ (reference sequence). With V trimmed by 3 bases and J by 4 bases, 4 bases remained unmatched. The CDR3 is made up of 15 amino acids. Sequenced input: CD4+ T cells, either the whole sample or a sorted fraction (not recorded which). The sequence was collected from a human donor in good health. The chain combines TRBV7-9 with TRBJ2-2; TRBD2 matches 8 bases. CDR3 nucleotides: TGTGCCAGCAGCTTGTGGAGCGGGGGCACCGGGGAGCTGTTTTTT. The encoded protein is CASSLWSGGTGELFF.